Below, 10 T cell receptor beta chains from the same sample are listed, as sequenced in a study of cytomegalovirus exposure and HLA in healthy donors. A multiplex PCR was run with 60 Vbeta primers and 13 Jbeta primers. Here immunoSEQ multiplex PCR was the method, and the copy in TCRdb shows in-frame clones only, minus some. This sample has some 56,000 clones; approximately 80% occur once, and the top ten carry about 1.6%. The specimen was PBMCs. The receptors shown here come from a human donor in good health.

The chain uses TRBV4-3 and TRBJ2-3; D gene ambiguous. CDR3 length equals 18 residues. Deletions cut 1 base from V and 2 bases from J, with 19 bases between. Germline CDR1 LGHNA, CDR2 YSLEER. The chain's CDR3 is CASSQVLRFSRNTDTQYF. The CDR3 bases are TGCGCCAGCAGCCAAGTCCTGAGGTTTAGCCGAAACACAGATACGCAGTATTTT.

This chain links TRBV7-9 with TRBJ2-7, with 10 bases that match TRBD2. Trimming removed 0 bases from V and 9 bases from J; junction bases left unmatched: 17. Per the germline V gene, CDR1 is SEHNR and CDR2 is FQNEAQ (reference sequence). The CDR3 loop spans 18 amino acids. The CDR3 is CASSLARLAGDIHSGQYF. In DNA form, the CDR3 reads TGTGCCAGCAGCTTAGCCCGTCTAGCGGGAGACATCCACTCCGGGCAGTACTTC.

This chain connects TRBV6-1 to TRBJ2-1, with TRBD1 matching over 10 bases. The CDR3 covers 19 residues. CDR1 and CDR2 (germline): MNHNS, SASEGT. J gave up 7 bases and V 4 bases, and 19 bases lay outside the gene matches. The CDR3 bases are TGTGCCAGCAGTGGGGCCTGGGGACAGGGGTATGGGTTAGGGAATGAGCAGTTCTTC. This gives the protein CASSGAWGQGYGLGNEQFF.

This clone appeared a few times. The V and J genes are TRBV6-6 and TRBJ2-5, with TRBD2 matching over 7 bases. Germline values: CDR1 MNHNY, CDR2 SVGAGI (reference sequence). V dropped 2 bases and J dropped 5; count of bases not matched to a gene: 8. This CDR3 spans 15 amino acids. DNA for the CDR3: TGTGCCAGCAGTTACCCCGGGGGAGGGATGGAGACCCAGTACTTC. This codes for CASSYPGGGMETQYF.

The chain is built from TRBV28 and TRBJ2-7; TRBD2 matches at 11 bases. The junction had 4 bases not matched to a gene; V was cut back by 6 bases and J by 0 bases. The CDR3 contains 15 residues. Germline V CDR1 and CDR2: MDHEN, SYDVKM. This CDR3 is CASRGTSGSSYEQYF. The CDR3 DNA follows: TGTGCCAGCAGAGGGACTAGCGGAAGCTCCTACGAGCAGTACTTC.

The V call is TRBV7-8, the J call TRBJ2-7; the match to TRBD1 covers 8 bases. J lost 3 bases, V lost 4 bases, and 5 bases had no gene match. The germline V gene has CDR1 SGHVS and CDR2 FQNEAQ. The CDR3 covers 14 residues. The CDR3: CASSSRTGLYEQYF. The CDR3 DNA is TGTGCCAGCAGCTCGAGGACAGGGCTCTACGAGCAGTACTTC.

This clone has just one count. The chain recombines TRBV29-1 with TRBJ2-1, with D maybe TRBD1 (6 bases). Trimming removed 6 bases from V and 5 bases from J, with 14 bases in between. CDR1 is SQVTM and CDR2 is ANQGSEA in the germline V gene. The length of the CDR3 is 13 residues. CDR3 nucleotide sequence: TGCAGCGTCAAGACAGGTGGGAACAATGAGCAGTTCTTC. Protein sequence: CSVKTGGNNEQFF.

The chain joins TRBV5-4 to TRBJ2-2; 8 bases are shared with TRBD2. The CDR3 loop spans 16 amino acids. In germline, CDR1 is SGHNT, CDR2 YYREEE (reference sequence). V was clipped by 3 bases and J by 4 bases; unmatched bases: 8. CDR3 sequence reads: CASSSGLAGFTGELFF. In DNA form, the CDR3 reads TGTGCCAGCAGCTCAGGACTAGCTGGGTTCACCGGGGAGCTGTTTTTT.

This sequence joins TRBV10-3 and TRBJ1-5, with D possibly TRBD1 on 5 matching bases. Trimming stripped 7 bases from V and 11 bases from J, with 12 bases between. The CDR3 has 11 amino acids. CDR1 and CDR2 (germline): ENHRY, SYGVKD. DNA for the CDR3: TGTGCCATCACTTGGGGGGGGGCCCAGCATTTT. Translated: CAITWGGAQHF.

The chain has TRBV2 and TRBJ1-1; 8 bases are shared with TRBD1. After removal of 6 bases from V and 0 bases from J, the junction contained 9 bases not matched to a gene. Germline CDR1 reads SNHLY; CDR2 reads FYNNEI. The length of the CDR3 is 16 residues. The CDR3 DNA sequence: TGTGCCAGCAGGGCGAACAGGGGGGGCTTGAACACTGAAGCTTTCTTT. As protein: CASRANRGGLNTEAFF.